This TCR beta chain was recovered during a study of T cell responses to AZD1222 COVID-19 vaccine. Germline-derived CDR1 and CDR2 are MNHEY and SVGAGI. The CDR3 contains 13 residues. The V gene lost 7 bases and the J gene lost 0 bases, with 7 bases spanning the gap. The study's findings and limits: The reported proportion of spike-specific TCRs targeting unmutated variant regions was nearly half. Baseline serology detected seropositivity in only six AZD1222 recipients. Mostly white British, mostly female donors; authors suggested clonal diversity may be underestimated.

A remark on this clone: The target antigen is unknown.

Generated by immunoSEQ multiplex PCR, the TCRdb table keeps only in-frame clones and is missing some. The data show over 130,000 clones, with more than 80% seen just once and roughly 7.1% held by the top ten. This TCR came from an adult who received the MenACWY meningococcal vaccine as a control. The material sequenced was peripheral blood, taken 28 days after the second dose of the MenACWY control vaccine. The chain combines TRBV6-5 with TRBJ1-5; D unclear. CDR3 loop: CASKFSSNQPQHF. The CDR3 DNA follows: TGTGCCAGCAAGTTCAGTAGCAATCAGCCCCAGCATTTT.